These 2 T cell receptor beta chains were sequenced from one sample in a study of Graves' ophthalmopathy and Graves' hyperthyroidism. From RNA, the CDR3 regions of TCR beta chains were amplified and sequenced. The first round was an RT-PCR with HTBI primers, and the second round was a multiplex PCR. One entry per CDR3 protein, called by TCRdb with MiXCR from the multiplex PCR reads. In the table there are approximately 640,000 distinct CDR3 sequences, more than 40% of which are singletons. The sequencing sample was made of peripheral blood. All receptors derive from an adult man with Graves' ophthalmopathy.

Comments on this clonotype: Because the CDR3 is missing its conserved closing phenylalanine or tryptophan, this is likely a read error. The gene calls are TRBV10-3 and TRBJ1-2; possible D gene TRBD1, 5 bases. V lost 10 bases and J lost 0, with 15 bases in between. Germline V CDR1 and CDR2: ENHRY, SYGVKD. The CDR3 has 14 amino acids. This chain's CDR3 is CATRPPGPNYGYTL. CDR3 bases: TGTGCCACCCGACCACCGGGACCTAACTATGGCTACACCCTC.

This clonotype was seen repeatedly, ten times or more. The chain recombines TRBV10-3 with TRBJ1-5; 8 positions agree with TRBD1. Germline V gene lookup returns CDR1 ENHRY and CDR2 SYGVKD. CDR3 length: 15 amino acids. V trimming: 6 bases; J trimming: 5 bases; junction bases outside the gene matches: 9. The CDR3 DNA sequence: TGTGCCATCAGATCTGCGGACAGGGCTGATCAGCCCCAGCATTTT. Protein product: CAIRSADRADQPQHF.